The clone carrying this T cell receptor beta chain has just a few counts. Its antigen is as yet unknown. The data were taken from a study of human T cells and chemical hapten exposure. Whole-study results and caveats: Expanded TCRs clustered into significantly more large CDR3 similarity groups than controls, the analysis revealed. Patch test score was positively correlated with the counts of TCRs that had expanded at PT1.

Germline assignment: CDR1 MNHEY and CDR2 SVGAGI. The CDR3 is made up of 15 amino acids. V trimming: 6 bases; J trimming: 2 bases; junction bases outside the gene matches: 8. During construction of the library, unique molecular identifiers were attached to individual cDNA molecules for quantitative, reproducible TCR counting. TCRdb reprocessed the RACE reads via MiXCR and lists one record per CDR3 protein. This sample yields 340,000 or so distinct CDR3 sequences, of which 6% to 8.5% are seen a single time; 8.4% belongs to the top ten. This sample's time point: patch test 1, 2 weeks after DPC sensitization. This sample's treatment: therapeutic diphenylcyclopropenone sensitization with weekly scalp DPC. The template was total RNA from unfractionated whole blood.

Sequencing used whole blood, obtained in connection with sensitization to the hapten diphenylcyclopropenone (DPC). The rearrangement uses TRBV6-5 and TRBJ1-2; 8 bases align to TRBD1. The receptor's source is a woman aged 18 to 35 with alopecia areata. Some clones in this sample may be carry-over from other donors' samples. The CDR3 sequence: CASSRGQGSNYGYTF. As DNA, the CDR3 is TGTGCCAGCAGCCGCGGACAGGGATCCAACTATGGCTACACCTTC.